This T cell receptor beta chain was recorded in a study of cytotoxic CD8 clonotypes in ibrutinib-treated CLL. Broader study findings: Private clonotypes, not public ones, expanded at ibrutinib response. Measured clonality at baseline was greater than in age-matched healthy donors and tracked with circulating CD8+ T-cell counts.

This clone was seen only a few times. Antigen unknown. The germline V gene has CDR1 MNHNS and CDR2 SASEGT. V lost 0 bases and J lost 3, with 9 bases in between. This CDR3 contains 15 residues. The repertoire was sequenced with immunoSEQ multiplex PCR; TCRdb's copy has only in-frame clones and lacks some. The table records some 120,000 clones, less than 90% of them present only once. Sample: PBMCs, taken after 24 months of ibrutinib treatment. The rearrangement joins TRBV6-1 to TRBJ1-3; D is ambiguous. This TCR derives from a human donor with chronic lymphocytic leukemia. The CDR3 region is CASSEAEGIGNTIYF. DNA for the CDR3: TGTGCCAGCAGTGAAGCTGAAGGGATTGGAAACACCATATATTTT.